Listed below are T cell receptor beta chains from one sample, sequenced in a study of shared clonotypes between healthy human individuals. Data came from immunoSEQ multiplex PCR; TCRdb stores just in-frame clones and leaves some out. Here the sample spans about 660,000 clones, around 74% being singletons. The source material was memory CD4+ T cells sorted from blood. The receptors come from a woman in her twenties or thirties in good health. CDR3s include the opening cysteine and the closing phenylalanine or tryptophan. The order of the fields is D gene, clone size, J gene, V gene, CDR3 length, CDR3 DNA, CDR3 protein. D genes are given only for firm matches. Not every row has a clone size; where given, it reads once, few, many or a size class.

>.|.|TRBJ2-7|TRBV4-2|13
TGTGCCAGCAGCCGGGACGTCCCCTACGAGCAGTACTTC
CASSRDVPYEQYF
>.|.|TRBJ2-1|TRBV7-2|15
TGTGCCAGCAGCCTGGGGACTCGAAGCTACAATGAGCAGTTCTTC
CASSLGTRSYNEQFF
>.|.|TRBJ2-3|TRBV10-1|11
TGCGCCAGCCGTAGCATAAATACGCAGTATTTT
CASRSINTQYF
>TRBD2|.|TRBJ2-1|TRBV5-1|15
TGCGCCAGCAGCGCACTAGCGGGAGGGAGGAATGAGCAGTTCTTC
CASSALAGGRNEQFF
>.|.|TRBJ2-5|TRBV11-2|14
TGTGCCAGCAGTTCCCTCGGGCTAGCGGAGACCCAGTACTTC
CASSSLGLAETQYF
>TRBD2|.|TRBJ2-1|TRBV30|14
TGTGCCTGGAGGGGACTAGCGTCCCAAAATGAGCAGTTCTTC
CAWRGLASQNEQFF
>.|.|TRBJ1-5|TRBV19|16
TGTGCCAGTATCCAAAATCCGGGGACTAGCAATCAGCCCCAGCATTTT
CASIQNPGTSNQPQHF
>.|.|TRBJ1-2|TRBV7-9|13
TGTGCCAGCAGCTTCAATCAGGCTTATGGCTACACCTTC
CASSFNQAYGYTF
>TRBD1|many|TRBJ1-2|TRBV11-2|15
TGTGCCAGCAGCTTAGCCCAGGGGGCGGACTATGGCTACACCTTC
CASSLAQGADYGYTF
>TRBD2|.|TRBJ2-2|TRBV4-2|16
TGTGCCAGCAGAGCTACTAGCGGGATTGACACCGGGGAGCTGTTTTTT
CASRATSGIDTGELFF
>TRBD1|.|TRBJ2-7|TRBV19|14
TGTGCCAGTAGTGTCGGACAGGCGACCTACGAGCAGTACTTC
CASSVGQATYEQYF
>.|.|TRBJ2-2|TRBV2|14
TGTGCCAGCAGTGTCATGGTGAACACCGGGGAGCTGTTTTTT
CASSVMVNTGELFF
>.|.|TRBJ2-7|TRBV5-1|14
TGCGCCAGCAGCTTGGGGACGGGGGCGCTCGAGCAGTACTTC
CASSLGTGALEQYF
>TRBD1|.|TRBJ1-2|TRBV7-9|15
TGTGCCAGCAGCGGGAAAGGGACAGGGGAGCCTGGCTACACCTTC
CASSGKGTGEPGYTF
>TRBD2|.|TRBJ2-5|TRBV25-1|17
TGTGCCAGCAGTGACGCTAGCGGGAGGGGAGGGGGAGAGACCCAGTACTTC
CASSDASGRGGGETQYF
>.|.|TRBJ1-2|TRBV5-1|14
TGCGCCAGCATGATGGGTCCCTCTAACTATGGCTACACCTTC
CASMMGPSNYGYTF
>.|once|TRBJ2-5|TRBV11-2|15
TGTGCCAGCAGCTTAGAGTTCCGCAGGGAGGAGACCCAGTACTTC
CASSLEFRREETQYF
>TRBD2|few|TRBJ2-7|TRBV5-1|16
TGCGCCAGCAGCCCGGGACTAGCGGGAGGTCTTCACGAGCAGTACTTC
CASSPGLAGGLHEQYF
>.|.|TRBJ1-5|TRBV6-5|13
TGTGCCAGCAGAGGGGGGGAGGATCAGCCCCAGCATTTT
CASRGGEDQPQHF
>TRBD2|.|TRBJ2-3|TRBV27|15
TGTGCCAGCATGAGAGCGGGAGTCTCAACAGATACGCAGTATTTT
CASMRAGVSTDTQYF
>.|.|TRBJ2-7|TRBV18|13
TGTGCCAGCTCACCCCTTGAGCGGAGGGGGCAGTACTTC
CASSPLERRGQYF
>TRBD1|.|TRBJ1-2|TRBV29-1|13
TGCAGCGTTGTGGGACAGGGGGTTTATGGCTACACCTTC
CSVVGQGVYGYTF
>TRBD2|.|TRBJ2-7|TRBV4-1|18
TGCGCCAGCAGCTTCCGGACTAGCGGGCCTGCTACCTCCTACGAGCAGTACTTC
CASSFRTSGPATSYEQYF
>.|.|TRBJ2-3|TRBV5-8|13
TGTGCCAGCAGCTTGAGGGTATGGGATACGCAGTATTTT
CASSLRVWDTQYF
>TRBD2|.|TRBJ2-7|TRBV19|13
TGTGCCAGTACCGGGACGGGAGGGGGTGAGCAGTACTTC
CASTGTGGGEQYF
>.|.|TRBJ2-2|TRBV11-3|12
TGTGCCAGCAGCTTAGGGCCCGGGGAGCTGTTTTTT
CASSLGPGELFF
>.|.|TRBJ2-2|TRBV15|14
TGTGCCACCAGCAGTAAGAGAAGCACCGGGGAGCTGTTTTTT
CATSSKRSTGELFF
>.|.|TRBJ1-1|TRBV15|13
TGTGCCACCAGCTCCCACACGAACACTGAAGCTTTCTTT
CATSSHTNTEAFF
>TRBD1|.|TRBJ1-3|TRBV2|14
TGTGCCAGCAGTGAAAACAGGGGCGGAAACACCATATATTTT
CASSENRGGNTIYF
>.|.|TRBJ2-7|TRBV6-5|12
TGTGCCAGCAGTGAAATTTTCCGATGGCAGTACTTC
CASSEIFRWQYF
>.|.|TRBJ1-5|TRBV28|14
TGTGCCAGCAGACTAACAGGGTCGGGTCAGCCCCAGCATTTT
CASRLTGSGQPQHF
>.|.|TRBJ2-6|TRBV6-1|14
TGTGCCAGCGATATGTTCTCTGGGGCCAACGTCCTGACTTTC
CASDMFSGANVLTF
>.|.|TRBJ1-3|TRBV9|15
TGTGCCAGCAGCGTAGGTCACTTATCTGGAAACACCATATATTTT
CASSVGHLSGNTIYF
>TRBD1|.|TRBJ2-1|TRBV5-4|15
TGTGCCAGCAGCGCCACCGGGACAGGGGGCGATGAGCAGTTCTTC
CASSATGTGGDEQFF
>TRBD2|.|TRBJ2-3|TRBV4-1|17
TGCGCCAGCACCCAGGGAGTTCTAGCGGGTTTCACAGATACGCAGTATTTT
CASTQGVLAGFTDTQYF
>.|.|TRBJ1-6|TRBV7-2|15
TGTGCCAGCAGCTTAGATCACAGGAAAGGTTCACCCCTCCACTTT
CASSLDHRKGSPLHF
>TRBD2|.|TRBJ2-2|TRBV27|16
TGTGCCAGCAGTCCCACTGGACTAGTTAAGACCGGGGAGCTGTTTTTT
CASSPTGLVKTGELFF
>.|.|TRBJ2-1|TRBV7-2|14
TGTGCCAGCAGTCCCCCAAGGTATTACAATGAGCAGTTCTTC
CASSPPRYYNEQFF
>TRBD2|.|TRBJ2-3|TRBV28|15
TGTGCCAGCAGTTTATTACTAGCGGGAGCAGATACGCAGTATTTT
CASSLLLAGADTQYF
>.|once|TRBJ1-2|TRBV15|15
TGTGCCACCAGCAGAGATTCTCTCCCTAACTATGGCTACACCTTC
CATSRDSLPNYGYTF
>.|.|TRBJ2-3|TRBV15|18
TGTGCCACCAGCAGCTCCGTCATAGCCCTCCGACCCACAGATACGCAGTATTTT
CATSSSVIALRPTDTQYF
>.|.|TRBJ2-7|TRBV29-1|13
TGCAGCGTTGTAGCGGATGCTACCTACGAGCAGTACTTC
CSVVADATYEQYF
>TRBD1|.|TRBJ2-7|TRBV6-1|13
TGTGCCAGCAGTAAGACAGGGGTCGGGGAGCAGTACTTC
CASSKTGVGEQYF
>.|.|TRBJ2-1|TRBV4-1|17
TGCGCCAGCAGCCAAGCGGGCGGCGGGACCTCCTACAATGAGCAGTTCTTC
CASSQAGGGTSYNEQFF
>.|.|TRBJ2-1|TRBV7-6|17
TGTGCCAGCAGCTTAAGTCTGGGCAGGACGTCCTACAATGAGCAGTTCTTC
CASSLSLGRTSYNEQFF
>TRBD1|.|TRBJ1-2|TRBV27|13
TGTGCCAGCAGTCCCCGACAGGGTAGTGGCTACACCTTC
CASSPRQGSGYTF
>.|.|TRBJ1-5|TRBV5-1|13
TGCGCCAGCAGCCTTGGGCCCCTTCAGCCCCAGCATTTT
CASSLGPLQPQHF
>TRBD1|.|TRBJ1-2|TRBV30|13
TGTGCCTGGAGTGTAACAGGGGCTTCTGGCTACACCTTC
CAWSVTGASGYTF
>TRBD2|.|TRBJ2-7|TRBV7-8|14
TGTGCCAGCAGCAAAGCGGGACTAGTAAGCGAGCAGTACTTC
CASSKAGLVSEQYF
>TRBD2|.|TRBJ2-7|TRBV6-5|15
TGTGCCAGCAGTTACGGTAGCGGGAGGACCTACGAGCAGTACTTC
CASSYGSGRTYEQYF
>TRBD1|.|TRBJ1-5|TRBV19|16
TGTGCCAGTACTGACCCCGGGACAGGCCGCAATCAGCCCCAGCATTTT
CASTDPGTGRNQPQHF
>TRBD2|.|TRBJ2-7|TRBV11-2|16
TGTGCCAGCAGCAACATAGCGGGAGGGGGCTCCTACGAGCAGTACTTC
CASSNIAGGGSYEQYF
>.|.|TRBJ2-3|TRBV5-6|15
TGTGCCAGCAGCTTAGGACCGGAGGGGGCAGATACGCAGTATTTT
CASSLGPEGADTQYF
>.|.|TRBJ2-5|TRBV9|13
TGTGCCAGCAGCGTAGGGGTCCAAGAGACCCAGTACTTC
CASSVGVQETQYF
>TRBD1|.|TRBJ2-2|TRBV19|16
TGTGCCAGTAGTGCCATACGGACAGGCAACACCGGGGAGCTGTTTTTT
CASSAIRTGNTGELFF
>.|.|TRBJ1-2|TRBV28|14
TGTGCCAGCAGTTTATCTACACGTGACGGCGGCTACACCTTC
CASSLSTRDGGYTF
>TRBD1|.|TRBJ2-7|TRBV15|15
TGTGCCACCAGCAGACACCGGGACAGGTCCTACGAGCAGTACTTC
CATSRHRDRSYEQYF